The T cell receptor (beta chain) under discussion was sequenced for a study of T-cell reconstitution after alpha-beta-depleted transplantation in children. Germline V gives CDR1 KGHSH, CDR2 LQKENI. The CDR3 runs 13 residues. V dropped 5 bases and J dropped 8; count of bases not matched to a gene: 6. Unique molecular identifiers were incorporated during preparation of the TCRbeta library. TCRdb reanalysed the PCR reads using MiXCR and keeps one entry per CDR3 protein. In the table there are a few hundred thousand distinct CDR3 sequences, under 15% of which are singletons. This clonotype appeared a few times.

The source of this sequence is a human donor who donated a stem cell graft to a child with combined immunodeficiency. The sequenced sample was PBMCs from the stem cell graft donor, obtained from the stem cell graft. The V call is TRBV18, the J call TRBJ1-5, with 7 bases identical to TRBD1. CDR3 loop: CASSFDREEPQHF. DNA of the CDR3: TGTGCCAGCTCATTCGACAGGGAAGAGCCCCAGCATTTT.